Listed below are T cell receptor beta chains from one sample, sequenced in a study of CD8 T cells in ankylosing spondylitis. From the 5' RACE reads, TCRdb called clonotypes with MiXCR, one entry per CDR3 protein. The sample contains fewer than 550,000 distinct CDR3 sequences, over 4% of which appear only once. Sequencing input: blood, either unsorted or a sorted T cell fraction (not recorded which). The receptors stem from a male donor with ankylosing spondylitis. The CDR3 runs from the conserved cysteine through the conserved F or W. D genes are given only for firm matches. Clone sizes are given selectively: once, few, many, or a class where the clone is expanded.

j_call,v_call,d_call,clone_size,cdr3_nt,cdr3_aa
TRBJ2-7,TRBV14,.,many,TGTGCCAGCAGCCACGTGGCGGGAATAACCTACGAGCAGTACTTC,CASSHVAGITYEQYF
TRBJ1-4,TRBV4-3,.,many,TGCGCCAGCAGCCAAGCCCCGGGGACAACTAATGAAAAACTGTTTTTT,CASSQAPGTTNEKLFF
TRBJ2-1,TRBV29-1,.,many,TGCAGCGTTGTGGCTAGCGTCAAAACCTACAATGAGCAGTTCTTC,CSVVASVKTYNEQFF
TRBJ2-7,TRBV2,TRBD1,.,TGTGCCAGCACCAGAACAGGGGGCAGTGAGCAGTACTTC,CASTRTGGSEQYF
TRBJ2-1,TRBV20-1,TRBD2,many,TGCAGTGCTCTTAGCGGGGGAGCCTACAATGAGCAGTTCTTC,CSALSGGAYNEQFF
TRBJ1-2,TRBV19,.,.,TGTGCCAGTAGTACGCCGCCCTCTAGGCCTTTGGATGGCTACACCTTC,CASSTPPSRPLDGYTF
TRBJ2-3,TRBV29-1,TRBD2,.,TGCAGCGCTCTAGCGGGAGGGCGGGGCACAGATACGCAGTATTTT,CSALAGGRGTDTQYF
TRBJ1-5,TRBV20-1,.,many,TGCAGTGCTAGTAACAGAATGGGAATCAATCAGCCCCAGCATTTT,CSASNRMGINQPQHF
TRBJ2-2,TRBV5-1,TRBD1,.,TGCGCCAGCCGGTGGGAGAGGGGGCACACCGGGGAGCTGTTTTTT,CASRWERGHTGELFF
TRBJ2-7,TRBV29-1,.,many,TGCAGCGTTGGCGGCTCCTACGAGCAGTACTTC,CSVGGSYEQYF
TRBJ1-6,TRBV10-3,.,many,TGTGCCATCAGTCAACCCAATTCACCCCTCCACTTT,CAISQPNSPLHF
TRBJ1-5,TRBV7-9,TRBD1,many,TGTGCCAGCAGCCAAACAGGGGCCCGCAATCAGCCCCAGCATTTT,CASSQTGARNQPQHF
TRBJ2-1,TRBV7-2,TRBD1,many,TGTGCCAGCAGCTTACTGAGACAGGGGTACGAGCAGTTCTTC,CASSLLRQGYEQFF
TRBJ2-1,TRBV12-3/TRBV12-4,TRBD2,.,TGTGCCAGCAGTCCTGGGAGACTAGCGGGAACCCGTGGCTCCTACAATGAGCAGTTCTTC,CASSPGRLAGTRGSYNEQFF
TRBJ2-3,TRBV20-1,.,.,TGCAGTGCTAGCGCTCTAGCGAGCACAGATACGCAGTATTTT,CSASALASTDTQYF
TRBJ2-1,TRBV6-1,TRBD1,few,TGTGCCAGCAGGAGGGGGCAGGTCCACAATGAGCAGTTCTTC,CASRRGQVHNEQFF
TRBJ2-7,TRBV27,.,many,TGTGCCACCGCGGATCATTCTTCCTACGAGCAGTACTTC,CATADHSSYEQYF
TRBJ1-5,TRBV2,TRBD1,many,TGTGCCAGCAGAGGGGACAGGAGCAATCAGCCCCAGCATTTT,CASRGDRSNQPQHF
TRBJ2-7,TRBV5-1,.,many,TGCGCCAGCAGCTCAACTCTTCCCTCCTACGAGCAGTACTTC,CASSSTLPSYEQYF
TRBJ2-7,TRBV5-1,.,many,TGCGCCAGCAGCTTGGGGACGGACGCCGCCTACGAGCAGTACTTC,CASSLGTDAAYEQYF
TRBJ2-2,TRBV28,.,once,TGTGCCAGCAGCCCTTGGGGGGCCGGGGAGCTGTTTTTT,CASSPWGAGELFF
TRBJ1-1,TRBV24-1,.,many,TGTGCCACCAGGGGTTGGGGGCGCACTGAAGCTTTCTTT,CATRGWGRTEAFF
TRBJ1-4,TRBV6-1,.,many,TGTGCCAGCAGTCTTACTATAGGGGGTTATGAAAAACTGTTTTTT,CASSLTIGGYEKLFF
TRBJ1-4,TRBV18,.,few,TGTGCCAGCTCACCAACGAGACGCCAGGATCATGAAAAACTGTTTTTT,CASSPTRRQDHEKLFF
TRBJ2-5,TRBV20-1,TRBD2,many,TGCAGTGCCCCCGGACTAGCGGCTGAGACCCAGTACTTC,CSAPGLAAETQYF
TRBJ2-1,TRBV10-3,.,many,TGTGCCATCAGTGGTGTCGTTAGCTCCTACAATGAGCAGTTCTTC,CAISGVVSSYNEQFF
TRBJ1-5,TRBV7-2,.,many,TGTGCCAGCAGCTTAGGGGGGTCTGAATGGGGCAATCAGCCCCAGCATTTT,CASSLGGSEWGNQPQHF
TRBJ1-5,TRBV2,.,.,TGTGCCAGCAGTGGAGCCAGGGACAATCAGCCCCAGCATTTT,CASSGARDNQPQHF
TRBJ2-7,TRBV28,TRBD1,many,TGTGCCAGCACCCTATACAGGGGGTCCTACGAGCAGTACTTC,CASTLYRGSYEQYF
TRBJ1-4,TRBV20-1,.,many,TGCAGTGCTCCCGTTCCGACAGAGGATAATGAAAAACTGTTTTTT,CSAPVPTEDNEKLFF
TRBJ1-4,TRBV5-1,.,many,TGCGCCAGCAGCGAGGAAGCAACTAATGAAAAACTGTTTTTT,CASSEEATNEKLFF
TRBJ2-7,TRBV4-3,TRBD2,.,TGCGCCAGCAGCGCCCGGACTAGCGGGGGGGCCCCCTCCGAGCAGTACTTC,CASSARTSGGAPSEQYF
TRBJ2-7,TRBV9,.,many,TGTGCCAGCAGCGCTTCGGGCTCCTACGAGCAGTACTTC,CASSASGSYEQYF
TRBJ1-2,TRBV20-1,.,many,TGCAGTGCTTGGGGTAGTGGACGGATACATGGCTACACCTTC,CSAWGSGRIHGYTF
TRBJ1-1,TRBV25-1,.,.,TGTGCCAGCAGTGAATTTGGAATCATGAACACTGAAGCTTTCTTT,CASSEFGIMNTEAFF
TRBJ1-6,TRBV4-2,TRBD1,many,TGTGCCAGCAGCCAAGATCTTGACAGGGCCATGACACCCCTCCACTTT,CASSQDLDRAMTPLHF
TRBJ2-7,TRBV5-1,.,many,TGCGCCAGCAGCTTGGCCACAGGGTTCGCCTACGAGCAGTACTTC,CASSLATGFAYEQYF
TRBJ1-2,TRBV29-1,.,many,TGCAGCGTTGGGGCAGGAGGGGCTTATGGCTACACCTTC,CSVGAGGAYGYTF
TRBJ1-1,TRBV12-3/TRBV12-4,.,many,TGTGCCAGCAGACCCGAAGCTCAAGTAGAAGCTTTCTTT,CASRPEAQVEAFF
TRBJ2-2,TRBV24-1,TRBD1,.,TGTGCCACCAGGACCACAGGGGGCGAAGAGAACACCGGGGAGCTGTTTTTT,CATRTTGGEENTGELFF
TRBJ2-2,TRBV6-5,.,many,TGTGCCAGCACTTCCCGGGGAAACACCGGGGAGCTGTTTTTT,CASTSRGNTGELFF
TRBJ1-1,TRBV10-3,TRBD1,many,TGTGCCATCAGTGAGTCCTCACAGGGGTTGGGTGAAGCTTTCTTT,CAISESSQGLGEAFF
TRBJ2-7,TRBV29-1,TRBD2,many,TGCAGCGTTCGAGGACTAGCGGGAGCGTCGTACGAGCAGTACTTC,CSVRGLAGASYEQYF
TRBJ2-5,TRBV7-9,TRBD1,many,TGTGCCAGCAGCTGGACAGGAGCTCCAGAGACCCAGTACTTC,CASSWTGAPETQYF